The clone carrying this T cell receptor (beta chain) was counted at least ten times. What it binds is not known. TCRdb passed the reads through MiXCR, listing each CDR3 protein once. The repertoire holds fewer than 850,000 distinct CDR3 sequences, 29% seen once, with approximately 14% in the top ten. The data belong to a study of T cell repertoires in cytomegalovirus infection. Study overall: CMV infection plus the matching HLA type was flagged by public TCR beta signatures.

Germline lookup yields CDR1 DFQATT and CDR2 SNEGSKA (reference sequence). V lost 0 bases to trimming and J lost 2 bases, with 7 bases between them. The CDR3 sequence is 13 residues long. Notes on the study in general: Identification of carriers of CMV plus the relevant HLA was performed using cumulative public TCR beta family frequency.

Specimen: cultured CD8+ T cells from PBMCs, collected from culture after CMV antigen stimulation. V and J are TRBV20-1 and TRBJ2-5; D gene ambiguous. The clonotype originates from a human donor in good health (CMV status not recorded). Some clones in this sample may be carry-over from other donors' samples. CDR3 loop: CSARDWAQETQYF. CDR3 nucleotides: TGCAGTGCTAGAGATTGGGCTCAAGAGACCCAGTACTTC.